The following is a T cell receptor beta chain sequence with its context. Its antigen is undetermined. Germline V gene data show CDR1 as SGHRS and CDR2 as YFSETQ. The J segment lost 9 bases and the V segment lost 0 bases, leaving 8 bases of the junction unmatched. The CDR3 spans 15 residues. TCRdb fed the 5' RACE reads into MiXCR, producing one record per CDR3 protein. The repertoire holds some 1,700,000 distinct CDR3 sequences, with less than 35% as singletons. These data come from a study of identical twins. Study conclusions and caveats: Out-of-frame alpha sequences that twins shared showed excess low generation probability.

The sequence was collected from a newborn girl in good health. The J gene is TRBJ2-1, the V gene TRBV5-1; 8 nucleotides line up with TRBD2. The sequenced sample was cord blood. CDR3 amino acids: CASSLVGREAGEQFF. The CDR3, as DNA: TGCGCCAGCAGCTTGGTCGGGCGGGAGGCGGGTGAGCAGTTCTTC.